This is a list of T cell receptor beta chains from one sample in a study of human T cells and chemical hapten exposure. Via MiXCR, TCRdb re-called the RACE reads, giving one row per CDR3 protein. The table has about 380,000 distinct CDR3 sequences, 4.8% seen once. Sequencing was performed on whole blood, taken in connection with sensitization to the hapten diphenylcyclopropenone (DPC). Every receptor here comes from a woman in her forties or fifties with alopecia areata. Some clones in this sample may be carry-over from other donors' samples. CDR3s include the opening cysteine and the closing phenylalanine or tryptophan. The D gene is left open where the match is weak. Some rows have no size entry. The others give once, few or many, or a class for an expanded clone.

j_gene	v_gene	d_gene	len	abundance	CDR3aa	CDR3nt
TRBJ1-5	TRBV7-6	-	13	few	CASSYGTNQPQHF	TGTGCCAGCAGCTATGGGACTAATCAGCCCCAGCATTTT
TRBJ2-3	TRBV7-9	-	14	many	CASSSRGMADTQYF	TGTGCCAGCAGCTCTAGAGGGATGGCGGATACGCAGTATTTT
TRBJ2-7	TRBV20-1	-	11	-	CSPNGYSEQYF	TGCAGCCCTAACGGGTACTCCGAGCAGTACTTC
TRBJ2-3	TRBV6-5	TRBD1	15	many	CASSPGPTGSDTQYF	TGTGCCAGCAGCCCAGGCCCGACAGGGTCAGATACGCAGTATTTT
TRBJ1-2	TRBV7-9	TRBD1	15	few	CASSGLGQNYYGYTF	TGTGCCAGCAGCGGACTGGGACAGAACTACTATGGCTACACCTTC
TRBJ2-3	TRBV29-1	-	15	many	CSVVPPALSTDTQYF	TGCAGCGTTGTCCCCCCGGCACTATCCACAGATACGCAGTATTTT
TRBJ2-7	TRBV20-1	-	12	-	CSVGTFLYEQYF	TGCAGTGTGGGGACTTTCCTCTACGAGCAGTACTTC
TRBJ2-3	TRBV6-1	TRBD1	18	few	CASSPTGGRGFVTDTQYF	TGTGCCAGCAGTCCGACAGGGGGACGCGGTTTCGTAACAGATACGCAGTATTTT
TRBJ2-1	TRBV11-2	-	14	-	CASSLLPSYNEQFF	TGTGCCAGCAGCTTACTCCCTTCCTACAATGAGCAGTTCTTC
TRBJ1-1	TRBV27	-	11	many	CASWEGTEAFF	TGTGCCAGCTGGGAAGGGACTGAAGCTTTCTTT
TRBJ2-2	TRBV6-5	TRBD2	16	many	CASSYLTSGRPGELFF	TGTGCCAGCAGTTACCTGACTAGCGGGAGACCCGGGGAGCTGTTTTTT
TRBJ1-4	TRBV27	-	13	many	CASSLRRTEKLFF	TGTGCCAGCAGTTTACGCAGGACTGAAAAACTGTTTTTT
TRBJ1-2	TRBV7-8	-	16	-	CASSLARQASNYGYTF	TGTGCCAGCAGCTTAGCGAGGCAGGCTTCTAACTATGGCTACACCTTC
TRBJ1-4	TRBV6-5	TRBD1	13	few	CASTGTGGGKLFF	TGTGCCAGCACCGGGACAGGGGGCGGAAAACTGTTTTTT
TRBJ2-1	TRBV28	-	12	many	CASSLVAVEQFF	TGTGCCAGCAGTTTAGTAGCTGTTGAGCAGTTCTTC
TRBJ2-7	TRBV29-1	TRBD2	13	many	CSVSLAGEVEQYF	TGCAGCGTTTCCCTAGCGGGAGAGGTCGAGCAGTACTTC
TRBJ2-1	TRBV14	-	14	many	CASSQKPPWDEQFF	TGTGCCAGCAGCCAAAAACCCCCTTGGGATGAGCAGTTCTTC
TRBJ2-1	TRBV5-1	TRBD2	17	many	CASSLVAGGPPYNEQFF	TGCGCCAGCAGCTTGGTGGCGGGGGGGCCTCCCTACAATGAGCAGTTCTTC
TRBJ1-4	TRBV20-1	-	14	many	CSARSGADNEKLFF	TGCAGTGCTAGATCGGGGGCTGATAATGAAAAACTGTTTTTT
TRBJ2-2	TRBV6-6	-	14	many	CASSRTRDSGELFF	TGTGCCAGCAGCAGGACACGGGACTCCGGGGAGCTGTTTTTT
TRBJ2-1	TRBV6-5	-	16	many	CASRYTSRGGRGEQFF	TGTGCCAGCAGATACACCTCACGGGGAGGACGGGGTGAGCAGTTCTTC
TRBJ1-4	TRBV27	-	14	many	CASSFGGNGEKLFF	TGTGCCAGCAGTTTCGGAGGGAATGGTGAAAAACTGTTTTTT
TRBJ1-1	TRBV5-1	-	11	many	CASIQNTEAFF	TGCGCCAGCATTCAAAACACTGAAGCTTTCTTT
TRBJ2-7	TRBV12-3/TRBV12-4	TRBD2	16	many	CASSPILAGPSYEQYF	TGTGCCAGCAGTCCAATCTTAGCGGGGCCCTCCTACGAGCAGTACTTC
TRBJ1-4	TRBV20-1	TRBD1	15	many	CSARGLTGGGEKLFF	TGCAGTGCTAGGGGCCTCACAGGGGGAGGGGAAAAACTGTTTTTT
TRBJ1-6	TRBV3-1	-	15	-	CASSPIGQGNSPLHF	TGTGCCAGCAGCCCTATCGGGCAGGGGAATTCACCCCTCCACTTT
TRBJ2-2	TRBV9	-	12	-	CASSGGTGELFF	TGTGCCAGCAGCGGGGGTACCGGGGAGCTGTTTTTT
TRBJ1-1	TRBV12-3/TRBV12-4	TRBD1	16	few	CASRPDRGEGNTEAFF	TGTGCCAGCAGACCTGACAGGGGGGAAGGGAACACTGAAGCTTTCTTT
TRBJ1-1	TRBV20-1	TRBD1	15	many	CSASPTQSTGTEAFF	TGCAGTGCTAGTCCCACCCAATCGACAGGGACTGAAGCTTTCTTT